The 26 T cell receptor beta chains reported below all come from one sample, sequenced in a study of blood T cell repertoires in COVID-19. TCRdb's table, derived via immunoSEQ multiplex PCR, lists solely in-frame clones and lacks some. Altogether 260,000 or so clones are present, 80% to 90% being singletons, with the ten largest covering approximately 4%. Sequencing was carried out using PBMCs or T cells enriched from blood (not recorded which). Receptor source: a woman aged 40-49 years who had been exposed to COVID-19.

The V gene is TRBV5-8, the J gene TRBJ1-5, with 8 bases matching TRBD1. The germline gives CDR1 SGHTS, CDR2 YDEGEE. J was trimmed by 5 bases and V by 2 bases; bases with no gene match: 3. The CDR3 is made up of 14 amino acids. Here the CDR3 reads CASSLRTGHQPQHF. Here the CDR3 DNA reads TGTGCCAGCAGCTTAAGGACAGGGCATCAGCCCCAGCATTTT. The full variable domain, rest sourced from reference TRBV5-8 and TRBJ1-5, is EAGVTQSPTHLIKTRGQQATLRCSPISGHTSVYWYQQALGLGLQFLLWYDEGEERNRGNFPPRFSGRQFPNYSSELNVNALELEDSALYLCASSLRTGHQPQHFGDGTRLSIL.

The V call is TRBV3-1 (or the pseudogene TRBV3-2), the J call TRBJ2-4; D is possibly TRBD2 (5 bases). V was shortened by 2 bases and J by 5 bases, with 7 bases between the two germline ends. The CDR3 is 13 amino acids. CDR1 is LGHDT, CDR2 YNNKEL, per germline (reference sequence). The CDR3 protein is CASSQLGENIQYF. The CDR3, as DNA: TGTGCCAGCAGCCAACTCGGGGAAAACATTCAGTACTTC.

V is TRBV9 and J is TRBJ2-5; the match to TRBD2 covers 10 bases. The CDR3 totals 15 residues. The J segment lost 5 bases and the V segment lost 0 bases, leaving 4 bases of the junction unmatched. Germline values: CDR1 SGDLS, CDR2 YYNGEE. The DNA of the CDR3 is TGTGCCAGCAGCGTAGGAGCGGGGGGGCCGGAGACCCAGTACTTC. Translation: CASSVGAGGPETQYF.

This clone appeared many times. The gene calls are TRBV19 and TRBJ1-5, with TRBD1 matching 8 bases. The CDR3 is 15 amino acids. V gave up 8 bases and J gave up 0 bases; unmatched junction bases: 6. The germline CDR1 and CDR2 sequences are LNHDA and SQIVND (reference sequence). CDR3 DNA: TGTGCCAGTGGTAACAGGGGGGATAGCAATCAGCCCCAGCATTTT. It encodes CASGNRGDSNQPQHF.

The chain carries TRBV5-5 and TRBJ1-2, with D perhaps TRBD1 (5 bases). The germline V gene encodes CDR1 SGHKS and CDR2 YYEKEE (reference sequence). The CDR3 is made up of 12 amino acids. V lost 6 bases to trimming and J lost 5 bases, with 11 bases between them. The CDR3 nucleotides are TGTGCCAGCACCCTGACAGATTATGGCTACACCTTC. As protein: CASTLTDYGYTF.

The CDR3: CASSFTGEQYF. CDR3 nucleotides: TGTGCCAGCAGCTTCACCGGCGAGCAGTACTTC. The chain carries TRBV11-1 and TRBJ2-7; D unresolved. The ends were cut back, 3 bases at V and 6 bases at J, with 6 bases in the middle. In germline, CDR1 is SGHAT, CDR2 FQDESV (reference sequence). This CDR3 spans 11 amino acids.

The V and J genes are TRBV6-6 and TRBJ2-7; 7 bases match TRBD2. Germline assignment: CDR1 MNHNY and CDR2 SVGAGI (reference sequence). The V gene end was trimmed by 8 bases and the J gene end by 6 bases; junction bases not matched to a gene: 10. The CDR3 is 13 amino acids. This chain's CDR3 is CASGHTSDREQYF. CDR3 sequence (DNA): TGTGCCAGCGGACACACTAGCGATCGCGAGCAGTACTTC.

The table lists this clone with a count of one. This chain links TRBV6-5 with TRBJ1-1; D is unclear. CDR1 and CDR2 (germline): MNHEY, SVGAGI. This CDR3 comprises 14 residues. Trimming stripped 2 bases from V and 4 bases from J, with 11 bases between. The CDR3 loop is CASSYGRGVTEAFF. The CDR3 nucleotides read TGTGCCAGCAGTTACGGACGGGGAGTCACTGAAGCTTTCTTT.

The chain joins TRBV11-2 to TRBJ1-1; TRBD1 might be the D (6 bases). CDR1 and CDR2 from the germline V gene are SGHAT and FQNNGV. V was trimmed by 1 base and J by 9 bases, leaving 15 bases between them. The CDR3 length is 14 residues. The CDR3, as DNA: TGTGCCAGCAGCTTAGCCGTCCTCCAGGGGCAAGCTTTCTTT. It yields the protein CASSLAVLQGQAFF.

This sequence joins TRBV28 and TRBJ2-2; D might be TRBD1 (6 bases). V lost 6 bases and J lost 0, with 8 bases in between. Germline lookup yields CDR1 MDHEN and CDR2 SYDVKM. The CDR3 has 14 residues. The CDR3 DNA reads TGTGCCAGCAGCAGGGGCGCGAACACCGGGGAGCTGTTTTTT. Translation: CASSRGANTGELFF. The complete variable domain, with remaining parts taken from reference TRBV28 and TRBJ2-2, reads DVKVTQSSRYLVKRTGEKVFLECVQDMDHENMFWYRQDPGLGLRLIYFSYDVKMKEKGDIPEGYSVSREKKERFSLILESASTNQTSMYLCASSRGANTGELFFGEGSRLTVL.

This clone came up a few times. The J gene is TRBJ1-5, the V gene TRBV27; possible D gene TRBD1, 5 bases. V was shortened by 7 bases and J by 7 bases, with 14 bases between the two germline ends. The germline V gene has CDR1 MNHEY and CDR2 SMNVEV (reference sequence). CDR3 length: 13 residues. The DNA of the CDR3 is TGTGCCAGCACCAGGGTAGTAGGGCAGCCCCAGCATTTT. Its translation: CASTRVVGQPQHF.

The chain carries TRBV7-8 and TRBJ1-2; TRBD1 is a possible D gene (6 bases). Germline V lookup: CDR1 SGHVS, CDR2 FQNEAQ. There are 15 residues in the CDR3. V lost 0 bases and J 9 bases, leaving 17 bases between the germline ends. The CDR3 DNA follows: TGTGCCAGCAGCTTAGCTCTGGACAGCCCCACGAGCTACACCTTC. This codes for CASSLALDSPTSYTF.

In nucleotides, the CDR3 is TGTGCCAGCAGTCTTACCGGAGCGGAGAACACCGGGGAGCTGTTTTTT. It encodes CASSLTGAENTGELFF. The chain has TRBV2 and TRBJ2-2; the D gene is possibly TRBD2 (5 bases). The CDR3 extends over 16 amino acids. The germline V gene has CDR1 SNHLY and CDR2 FYNNEI. Trimming left V 5 bases short and J 1 base short, with 14 bases between. The full variable domain, completed using reference TRBV2 and TRBJ2-2, is EPEVTQTPSHQVTQMGQEVILRCVPISNHLYFYWYRQILGQKVEFLVSFYNNEISEKSEIFDDQFSVERPDGSNFTLKIRSTKLEDSAMYFCASSLTGAENTGELFFGEGSRLTVL.

The J gene is TRBJ1-4, the V gene TRBV9; D call uncertain. CDR1 and CDR2 from the germline V gene are SGDLS and YYNGEE. This CDR3 contains 12 residues. The V and J ends lost 4 bases and 7 bases respectively, with 8 bases between them. The CDR3 loop reads CASSLNGEKLFF. As DNA, the CDR3 is TGTGCCAGCAGCCTAAACGGTGAAAAACTGTTTTTT. Combining the CDR3 with reference TRBV9 and TRBJ1-4 gives the whole variable domain DSGVTQTPKHLITATGQRVTLRCSPRSGDLSVYWYQQSLDQGLQFLIQYYNGEERAKGNILERFSAQQFPDLHSELNLSSLELGDSALYFCASSLNGEKLFFGSGTQLSVL.

Only a few counts were recorded for this clone. V usage is TRBV19 and J usage is TRBJ2-3, with 14 bases aligning to TRBD2. V lost 6 bases to trimming and J lost 4 bases; unmatched junction nucleotides: 9. The CDR3 runs 17 residues. Germline V gene data show CDR1 as LNHDA and CDR2 as SQIVND (reference sequence). The CDR3 DNA sequence: TGTGCCAGTAGCGGGACTAGCGGGGGATTTGGTGCAGATACGCAGTATTTT. It specifies CASSGTSGGFGADTQYF.

The V gene is TRBV5-4, the J gene TRBJ2-5; TRBD1 agrees at 8 bases. In germline, CDR1 is SGHNT, CDR2 YYREEE (reference sequence). Trimming removed 0 bases from V and 3 bases from J; junction bases left unmatched: 7. The CDR3 covers 16 residues. As DNA, the CDR3 is TGTGCCAGCAGCTTGGGTATGTCAGGGGGCAAAGAGACCCAGTACTTC. Its translation: CASSLGMSGGKETQYF.

The rearrangement joins TRBV6-2 or TRBV6-3 to TRBJ1-5; 7 bases map to TRBD1. CDR1 and CDR2 (germline): MNHEY, SVGEGT. CDR3 length: 17 residues. Germline trimming cut 2 bases from V and 0 bases from J; bases unmatched to any gene: 7. CDR3 sequence reads: CASSYRPRGNSNQPQHF. The CDR3 bases are TGTGCCAGCAGTTACAGGCCCAGGGGGAATAGCAATCAGCCCCAGCATTTT.

The J gene is TRBJ1-1, the V gene TRBV6-5, with D possibly TRBD1 on 5 matching bases. Germline V gene lookup returns CDR1 MNHEY and CDR2 SVGAGI. The V end was cut by 4 bases, the J end by 1 base, with 10 bases between. This CDR3 has 14 residues. CDR3 amino acids: CASSFLQGNTEAFF. The DNA for the CDR3 is TGTGCCAGCAGTTTCCTGCAGGGGAACACTGAAGCTTTCTTT.

The rearrangement uses TRBV29-1 and TRBJ1-2, with D possibly TRBD1 on 6 matching bases. The length of the CDR3 is 15 residues. Germline V gene sequence: CDR1 SQVTM, CDR2 ANQGSEA. V was pared by 7 bases and J by 1 base, with 19 bases between. The CDR3 sequence: CSALQGRGRNYGYTF. The CDR3 DNA reads TGCAGCGCTCTACAGGGACGTGGACGTAACTATGGCTACACCTTC.

This clone showed up just a few times. This sequence joins TRBV6-6 and TRBJ2-2; TRBD2 might be the D (7 bases). The germline V and J ends were trimmed by 7 bases and 6 bases, with 12 bases remaining between them. CDR1 MNHNY and CDR2 SVGAGI come from the germline V gene (reference sequence). The CDR3 has 13 amino acids. CDR3 in DNA: TGTGCCAGCAATGGGGGGGCCCCCGGGGAGCTGTTTTTT. Residues: CASNGGAPGELFF.

CDR3 nucleotide sequence: TGTGCCAGCTCGGAGGTCTGGTCCTACAATGAGCAGTTCTTC. The encoded protein is CASSEVWSYNEQFF. This chain joins TRBV18 and TRBJ2-1, with D tentatively TRBD2 (5 bases). V lost 6 bases, J lost 1 base, and 10 bases lay in between. Germline values: CDR1 KGHSH, CDR2 LQKENI. The CDR3 runs to 14 residues.

This clone was observed once. The V gene is TRBV6-5, the J gene TRBJ1-5, with 7 bases lining up with TRBD1. The trim removed 2 bases at V and 3 bases at J, leaving 1 base unmatched. The CDR3 runs to 14 residues. Germline V gene data show CDR1 as MNHEY and CDR2 as SVGAGI. CDR3 residues: CASSYTGANQPQHF. As DNA, the CDR3 is TGTGCCAGCAGTTACACAGGGGCCAATCAGCCCCAGCATTTT.

The gene calls are TRBV5-1 and TRBJ2-2, with 12 positions matching TRBD1. The CDR3 has 15 residues. J lost 9 bases, V lost 4 bases, and 7 bases had no gene match. CDR1 is SGHRS and CDR2 is YFSETQ in the germline V gene. DNA of the CDR3: TGCGCCAGCAGCCCGGGACAGGGGGCGCGGAGGGAGCTGTTTTTT. This translates into CASSPGQGARRELFF.

The V and J genes are TRBV7-2 and TRBJ2-7; the match to TRBD1 covers 9 bases. The CDR3 is 15 residues long. CDR1 is SGHTA, CDR2 FQGNSA, per germline. V lost 2 bases to trimming and J lost 4 bases; unmatched junction nucleotides: 6. The CDR3 region is CASSLQQGAGYEQYF. The CDR3 DNA sequence: TGTGCCAGCAGCTTACAACAGGGGGCGGGTTACGAGCAGTACTTC.

This rearrangement joins TRBV11-2 to TRBJ2-3; weak D call: TRBD1 (5 bases). The V and J ends lost 1 base and 2 bases respectively, with 10 bases between them. The CDR3 is 15 amino acids. CDR1 SGHAT and CDR2 FQNNGV come from the germline V gene. The CDR3 DNA is TGTGCCAGCAGCTTAGTGGGGCAGAACACAGATACGCAGTATTTT. Translation: CASSLVGQNTDTQYF. Together with reference TRBV11-2 and TRBJ2-3, the CDR3 gives the full variable domain: EAGVAQSPRYKIIEKRQSVAFWCNPISGHATLYWYQQILGQGPKLLIQFQNNGVVDDSQLPKDRFSAERLKGVDSTLKIQPAKLEDSAVYLCASSLVGQNTDTQYFGPGTRLTVL.

The V call is TRBV28, the J call TRBJ1-5, with D possibly matching TRBD1 (5 bases). The germline V gene has CDR1 MDHEN and CDR2 SYDVKM. This CDR3 comprises 14 residues. Trimming left V 6 bases short and J 4 bases short, with 13 bases between. CDR3 nucleotide sequence: TGTGCCAGCAGCCAACAGGAGTTTAATCAGCCCCAGCATTTT. Translating it yields CASSQQEFNQPQHF. Based on the CDR3 plus reference TRBV28 and TRBJ1-5, the full variable domain is DVKVTQSSRYLVKRTGEKVFLECVQDMDHENMFWYRQDPGLGLRLIYFSYDVKMKEKGDIPEGYSVSREKKERFSLILESASTNQTSMYLCASSQQEFNQPQHFGDGTRLSIL.